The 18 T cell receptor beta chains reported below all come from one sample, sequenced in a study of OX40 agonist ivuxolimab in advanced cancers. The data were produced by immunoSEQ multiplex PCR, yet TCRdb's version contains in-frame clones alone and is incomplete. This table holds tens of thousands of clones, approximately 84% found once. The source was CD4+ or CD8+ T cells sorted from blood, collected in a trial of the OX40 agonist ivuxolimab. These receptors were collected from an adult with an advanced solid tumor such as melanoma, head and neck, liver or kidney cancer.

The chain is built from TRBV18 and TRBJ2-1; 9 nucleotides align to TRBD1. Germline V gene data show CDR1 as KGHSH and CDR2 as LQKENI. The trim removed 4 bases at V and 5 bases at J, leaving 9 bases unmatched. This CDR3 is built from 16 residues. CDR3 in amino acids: CASSRDVGTGNNEQFF. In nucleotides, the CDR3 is TGTGCCAGCTCACGGGATGTCGGGACAGGGAACAATGAGCAGTTCTTC.

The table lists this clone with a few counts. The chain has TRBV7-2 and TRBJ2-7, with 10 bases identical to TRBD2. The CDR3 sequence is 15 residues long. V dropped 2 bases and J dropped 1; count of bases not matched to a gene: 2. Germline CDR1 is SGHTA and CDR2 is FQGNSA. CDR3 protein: CASSLSGRGSYEQYF. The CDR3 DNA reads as TGTGCCAGCAGCTTAAGCGGGAGGGGGTCCTACGAGCAGTACTTC.

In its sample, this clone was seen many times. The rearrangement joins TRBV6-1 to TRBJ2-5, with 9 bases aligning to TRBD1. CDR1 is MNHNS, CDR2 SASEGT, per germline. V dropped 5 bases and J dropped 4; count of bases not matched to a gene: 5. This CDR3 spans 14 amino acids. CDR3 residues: CASSPGQGRETQYF. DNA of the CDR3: TGTGCCAGCAGTCCCGGACAGGGGAGAGAGACCCAGTACTTC.

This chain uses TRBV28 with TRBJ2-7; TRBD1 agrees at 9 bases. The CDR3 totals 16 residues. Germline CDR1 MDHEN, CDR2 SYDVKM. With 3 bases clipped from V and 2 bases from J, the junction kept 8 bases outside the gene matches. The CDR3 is CASSLSPGTGPYEQYF. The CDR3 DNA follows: TGTGCCAGCAGTTTGTCGCCCGGGACAGGGCCCTACGAGCAGTACTTC.

The CDR3 region has the DNA TGTGCCAGCAGCCCGCACGGACAGGCTTCTAGCACAGATACGCAGTATTTT. Residues: CASSPHGQASSTDTQYF. J is TRBJ2-3 and V is TRBV7-9; TRBD1 agrees at 7 bases. The ends lost 5 bases at V and 0 bases at J; junction bases unmatched: 11. Germline-derived CDR1 and CDR2 are SEHNR and FQNEAQ (reference sequence). The CDR3 length is 17 residues.

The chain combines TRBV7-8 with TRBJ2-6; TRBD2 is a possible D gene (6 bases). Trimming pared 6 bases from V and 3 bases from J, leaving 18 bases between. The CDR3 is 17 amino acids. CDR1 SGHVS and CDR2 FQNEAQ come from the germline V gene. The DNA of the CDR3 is TGTGCCAGCAGTCCCTTGCGGGGCGCGGGTGGGGCCAACGTCCTGACTTTC. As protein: CASSPLRGAGGANVLTF.

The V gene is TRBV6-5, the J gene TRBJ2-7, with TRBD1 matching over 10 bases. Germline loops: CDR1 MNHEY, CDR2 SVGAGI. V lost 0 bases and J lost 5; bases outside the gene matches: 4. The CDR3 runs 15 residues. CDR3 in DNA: TGTGCCAGCAGTTACTCGAGGGACAGGGGTCACGAGCAGTACTTC. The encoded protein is CASSYSRDRGHEQYF.

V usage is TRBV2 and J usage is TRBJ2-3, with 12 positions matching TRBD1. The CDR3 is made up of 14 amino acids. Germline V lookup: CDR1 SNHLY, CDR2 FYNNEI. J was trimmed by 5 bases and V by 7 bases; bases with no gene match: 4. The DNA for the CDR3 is TGTGCCAGCACGGGACAGGGGGCGGGAGATACGCAGTATTTT. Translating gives CASTGQGAGDTQYF.

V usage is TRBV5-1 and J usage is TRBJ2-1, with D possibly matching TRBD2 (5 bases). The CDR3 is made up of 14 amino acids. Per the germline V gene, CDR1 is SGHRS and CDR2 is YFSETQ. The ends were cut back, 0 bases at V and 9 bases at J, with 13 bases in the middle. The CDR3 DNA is TGCGCCAGCAGCTTGGAGCCTAGCCGTCTTGAGCAGTTCTTC. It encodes CASSLEPSRLEQFF. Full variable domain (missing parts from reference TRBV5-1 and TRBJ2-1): KAGVTQTPRYLIKTRGQQVTLSCSPISGHRSVSWYQQTPGQGLQFLFEYFSETQRNKGNFPGRFSGRQFSNSRSEMNVSTLELGDSALYLCASSLEPSRLEQFFGPGTRLTVL.

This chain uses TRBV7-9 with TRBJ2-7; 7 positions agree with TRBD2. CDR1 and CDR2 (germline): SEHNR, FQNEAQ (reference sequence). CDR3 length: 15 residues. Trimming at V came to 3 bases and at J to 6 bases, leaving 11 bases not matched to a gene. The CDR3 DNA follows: TGTGCCAGCAGCTTTTTCGGGACGGGAGGTGGCGAGCAGTACTTC. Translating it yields CASSFFGTGGGEQYF.

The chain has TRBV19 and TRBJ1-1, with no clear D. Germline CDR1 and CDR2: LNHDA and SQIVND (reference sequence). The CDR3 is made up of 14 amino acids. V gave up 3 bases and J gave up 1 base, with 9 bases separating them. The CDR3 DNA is TGTGCCAGTAGTATGGTCACAAGGAACACTGAAGCTTTCTTT. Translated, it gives CASSMVTRNTEAFF.

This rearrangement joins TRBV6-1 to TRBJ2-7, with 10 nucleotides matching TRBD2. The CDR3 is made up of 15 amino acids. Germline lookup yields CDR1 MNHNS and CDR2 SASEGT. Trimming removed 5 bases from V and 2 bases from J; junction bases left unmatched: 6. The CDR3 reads CASSLSGTSAYEQYF. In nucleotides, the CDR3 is TGTGCCAGCAGTCTATCCGGGACTAGCGCCTACGAGCAGTACTTC.

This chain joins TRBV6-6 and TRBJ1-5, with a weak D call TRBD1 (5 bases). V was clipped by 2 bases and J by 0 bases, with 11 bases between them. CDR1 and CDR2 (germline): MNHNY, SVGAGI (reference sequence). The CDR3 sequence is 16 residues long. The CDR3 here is CASSYPQVYSNQPQHF. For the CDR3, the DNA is TGTGCCAGCAGTTACCCACAGGTCTATAGCAATCAGCCCCAGCATTTT.

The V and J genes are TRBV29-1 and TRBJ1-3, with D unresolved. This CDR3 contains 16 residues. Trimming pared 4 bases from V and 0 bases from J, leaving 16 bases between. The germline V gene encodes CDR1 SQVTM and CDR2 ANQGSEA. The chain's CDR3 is CSVARGTTDSGNTIYF. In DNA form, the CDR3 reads TGCAGCGTTGCCCGAGGAACCACCGACTCTGGAAACACCATATATTTT.

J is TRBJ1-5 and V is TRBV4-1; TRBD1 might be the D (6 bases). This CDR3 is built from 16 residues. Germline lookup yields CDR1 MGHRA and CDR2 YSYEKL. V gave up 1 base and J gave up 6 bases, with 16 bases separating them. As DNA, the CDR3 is TGCGCCAGCAGCCAAGGGGGGACATCTCACGGTCAGCCCCAGCATTTT. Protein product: CASSQGGTSHGQPQHF.

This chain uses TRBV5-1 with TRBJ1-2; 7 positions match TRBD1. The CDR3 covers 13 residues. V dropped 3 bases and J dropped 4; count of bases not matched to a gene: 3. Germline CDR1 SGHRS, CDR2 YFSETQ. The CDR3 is CASSSGQAYGYTF. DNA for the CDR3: TGCGCCAGCAGCTCCGGACAGGCCTATGGCTACACCTTC.

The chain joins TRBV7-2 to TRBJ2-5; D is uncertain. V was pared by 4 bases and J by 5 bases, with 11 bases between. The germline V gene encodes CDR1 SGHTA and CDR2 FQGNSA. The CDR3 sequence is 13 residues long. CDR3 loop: CASSSLAPETQYF. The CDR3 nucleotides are TGTGCCAGCAGCTCCCTGGCGCCGGAGACCCAGTACTTC.

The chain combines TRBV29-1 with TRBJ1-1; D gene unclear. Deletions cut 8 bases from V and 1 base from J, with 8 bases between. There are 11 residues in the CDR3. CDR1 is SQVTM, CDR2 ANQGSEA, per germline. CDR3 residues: CSYYRNTEAFF. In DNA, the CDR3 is TGCAGCTACTACAGGAACACTGAAGCTTTCTTT.